In its sample, the clone carrying this T cell receptor beta chain was seen once. Its antigen is undetermined. This entry is derived from a study of regulatory dendritic cells for organ transplantation. The V end was cut by 1 base, the J end by 5 bases, with 11 bases between. CDR1 KGHSH and CDR2 LQKENI come from the germline V gene. The length of the CDR3 is 14 residues. Sequenced by immunoSEQ multiplex PCR; TCRdb stores in-frame clones only, minus some. The sample lists approximately 35,000 clones, about 88% seen once, with about 0.063% in the top ten. Study-level points and caveats: The authors noted considerable between-person heterogeneity in alloreactive memory CD8+ cells.

The material sequenced was naive CD4+ T cells from blood. Subset described: CD45RA+ naive T cells. This clonotype was obtained from a human donor in good health. J is TRBJ1-1 and V is TRBV18, with D perhaps matching TRBD1 (6 bases). The CDR3 nucleotides read TGTGCCAGCTCACCACGGGGGGGCGAGACTGAAGCTTTCTTT. Protein: CASSPRGGETEAFF.